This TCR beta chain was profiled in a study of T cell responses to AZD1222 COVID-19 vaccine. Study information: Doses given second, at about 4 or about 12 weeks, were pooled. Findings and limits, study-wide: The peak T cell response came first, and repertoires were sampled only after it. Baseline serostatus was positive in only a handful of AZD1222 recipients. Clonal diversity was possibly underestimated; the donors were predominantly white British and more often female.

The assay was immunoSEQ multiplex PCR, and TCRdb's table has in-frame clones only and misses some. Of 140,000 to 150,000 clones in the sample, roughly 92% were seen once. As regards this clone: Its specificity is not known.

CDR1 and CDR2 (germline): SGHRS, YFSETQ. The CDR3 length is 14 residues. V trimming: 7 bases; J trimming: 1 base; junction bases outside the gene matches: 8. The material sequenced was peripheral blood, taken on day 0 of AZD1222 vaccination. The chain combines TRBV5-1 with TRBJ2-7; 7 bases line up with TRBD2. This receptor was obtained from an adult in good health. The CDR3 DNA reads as TGCGCCAGCGCCCGGGCTAGCGGATCCTACGAGCAGTACTTC. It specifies CASARASGSYEQYF. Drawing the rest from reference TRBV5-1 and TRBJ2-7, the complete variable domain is KAGVTQTPRYLIKTRGQQVTLSCSPISGHRSVSWYQQTPGQGLQFLFEYFSETQRNKGNFPGRFSGRQFSNSRSEMNVSTLELGDSALYLCASARASGSYEQYFGPGTRLTVT.